The entry that follows covers one TCR beta chain sequence. Its specificity is not known. This sample stems from a study of T cell responses to AZD1222 COVID-19 vaccine. Notes on the study in general: Without day 14 samples, only post-peak T cell repertoires were studied. AZD1222 recipients seropositive at baseline numbered only five to seven. Unmutated variant regions reportedly attract nearly half of all spike-specific TCRs.

Pooled samples include second doses given at about 4 or 12 weeks. Deletions cut 4 bases from V and 9 bases from J, with 7 bases between. The CDR3 runs 12 residues. Germline loops: CDR1 MNHEY, CDR2 SVGAGI. The method was immunoSEQ multiplex PCR; TCRdb's version includes in-frame clones alone and lacks a portion of them. This table holds over 85,000 clones, 84% found once. This receptor was obtained from an adult who received the AZD1222 COVID-19 vaccine. The chain combines TRBV6-5 with TRBJ1-6, with no clear D. The sequencing here drew on peripheral blood, taken 28 days after the second AZD1222 dose. CDR3 protein: CASSLMGSPLHF. The CDR3 DNA reads TGTGCCAGCAGTTTAATGGGTTCACCCCTCCACTTT.